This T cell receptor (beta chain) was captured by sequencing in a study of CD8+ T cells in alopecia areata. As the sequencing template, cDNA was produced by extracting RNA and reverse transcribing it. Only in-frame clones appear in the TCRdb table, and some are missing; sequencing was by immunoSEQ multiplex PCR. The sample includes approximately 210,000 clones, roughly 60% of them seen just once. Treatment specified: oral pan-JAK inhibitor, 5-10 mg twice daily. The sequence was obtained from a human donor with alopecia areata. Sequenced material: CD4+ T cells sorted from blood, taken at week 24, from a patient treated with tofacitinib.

The CDR3 loop reads CASSMGLGKDTQYF. CDR3 sequence (DNA): TGTGCCAGCAGCATGGGACTAGGGAAAGATACGCAGTATTTT. The gene calls are TRBV7-2 and TRBJ2-3, with 8 bases lining up with TRBD2. J was trimmed by 5 bases and V by 5 bases; bases with no gene match: 6. Germline V lookup: CDR1 SGHTA, CDR2 FQGNSA. This CDR3 has 14 amino acids.